Following are 24 T cell receptor beta chains from one sample sequenced in a study of cytotoxic CD8 clonotypes in ibrutinib-treated CLL. Method: immunoSEQ multiplex PCR; TCRdb's copy keeps in-frame clones and lacks some. The sample holds some 22,000 clones; around 73% are singletons and the top ten take 7% to 9.5%. The sample consisted of PBMCs, taken before ibrutinib treatment. These TCRs come from a human donor with chronic lymphocytic leukemia.

The chain employs TRBV5-8 and TRBJ2-1, with 14 bases that match TRBD2. The CDR3 contains 17 residues. V shed 3 bases, J shed 5 bases, and the junction held 7 bases outside the gene matches. CDR1 SGHTS and CDR2 YDEGEE come from the germline V gene. The CDR3 DNA follows: TGTGCCAGCAGCTCTGGACTAGCGGGAGGAAAAAACAATGAGCAGTTCTTC. Amino acids: CASSSGLAGGKNNEQFF.

This chain joins TRBV10-2 and TRBJ1-5; no definite D call. Trimming cost V 8 bases and J 5 bases, with 13 bases left between them. The CDR3 totals 13 residues. Germline values: CDR1 WSHSY, CDR2 SAAADI. The CDR3 bases are TGCGCCAGCCGAAGGACGGTCGATCAGCCCCAGCATTTT. Amino acids: CASRRTVDQPQHF.

The rearrangement links TRBV5-6 to TRBJ2-2; unclear D gene. With 2 bases removed from V and 1 base from J, the gap between germline ends came to 9 bases. The CDR3 is 15 amino acids. CDR1 is SGHDT, CDR2 YYEEEE, per germline. DNA for the CDR3: TGTGCCAGCAGCTTCGGCCTTAAGAACACCGGGGAGCTGTTTTTT. Its translation: CASSFGLKNTGELFF.

V is TRBV7-2 and J is TRBJ2-1; 8 positions match TRBD2. The CDR3 loop spans 18 amino acids. The germline V gene has CDR1 SGHTA and CDR2 FQGNSA. Unmatched junction bases numbered 10, after V lost 3 bases and J lost 0 bases. The CDR3 reads CASSLAGGFRSSYNEQFF. The CDR3, as DNA: TGTGCCAGCAGCTTGGCGGGAGGCTTTCGGAGCTCCTACAATGAGCAGTTCTTC.

The V and J genes are TRBV30 and TRBJ2-1; a possible D gene is TRBD2 (5 bases). The CDR3 consists of 14 residues. Germline CDR1 GTSNPN, CDR2 SVGIG (reference sequence). With 3 bases removed from V and 8 bases from J, the gap between germline ends came to 17 bases. The CDR3, as DNA: TGTGCCTGGAGGGAGGCCCGTAGGGATCATGAGCAGTTCTTC. It codes for CAWREARRDHEQFF.

This clone occurred once. This chain links TRBV9 with TRBJ2-7; perhaps TRBD1 as D (5 bases). The V end lost 4 bases, the J end lost 4 bases, and 15 bases lay between the germline ends. The V gene's germline CDR1 is SGDLS and CDR2 YYNGEE. The CDR3 extends over 14 amino acids. DNA for the CDR3: TGTGCCAGCAGCCCCCAGGGATTGGCTTACGAGCAGTACTTC. Its protein product is CASSPQGLAYEQYF.

This sequence joins TRBV10-3 and TRBJ1-2, with D tentatively TRBD1 (6 bases). The germline V gene encodes CDR1 ENHRY and CDR2 SYGVKD. The V and J ends lost 5 bases and 2 bases respectively, with 9 bases between them. The CDR3 extends over 13 amino acids. The CDR3 here is CAISPRGNYGYTF. CDR3 in DNA: TGTGCCATCAGTCCCAGGGGCAACTATGGCTACACCTTC.

CDR3 loop: CASSIPAGMNTEAFF. The CDR3 DNA reads as TGTGCCAGTAGTATCCCCGCAGGGATGAACACTGAAGCTTTCTTT. The chain couples TRBV19 to TRBJ1-1; perhaps TRBD1 as D (5 bases). V was clipped by 3 bases and J by 0 bases, with 11 bases between them. Germline V gene sequence: CDR1 LNHDA, CDR2 SQIVND (reference sequence). The CDR3 consists of 15 residues.

This chain joins TRBV4-2 and TRBJ2-5, with D hard to call. Germline V gives CDR1 LGHNA, CDR2 YNFKEQ. V was trimmed by 0 bases and J by 5 bases, leaving 19 bases between them. The CDR3 length is 17 residues. The CDR3 loop is CASSQDPPGSYGETQYF. Here the CDR3 DNA reads TGTGCCAGCAGCCAAGATCCTCCCGGGTCATACGGGGAGACCCAGTACTTC.

The CDR3 DNA follows: TGTGCCAGCAGCAAAGGGGTCGGGAAGAGCACAGATACGCAGTATTTT. Amino acid sequence: CASSKGVGKSTDTQYF. The chain is built from TRBV21-1 and TRBJ2-3; TRBD2, as called in the table, went unchecked against the DNA. TRBV21-1 is described as a pseudogene. The CDR3 consists of 16 residues.

This clone was seen a single time. The identical CDR3 is also encoded by other nucleotide sequences in the sample. This chain links TRBV5-1 with TRBJ1-5; possible D gene TRBD1, 5 bases. CDR1 SGHRS and CDR2 YFSETQ come from the germline V gene. Trimming took 0 bases from V and 4 from J, leaving 11 bases between them. The CDR3 sequence is 15 residues long. The CDR3 is CASSLAGVNNQPQHF. CDR3 DNA: TGCGCCAGCAGCTTGGCGGGGGTTAATAATCAGCCCCAGCATTTT. The full variable domain, its missing parts supplied by reference TRBV5-1 and TRBJ1-5, is KAGVTQTPRYLIKTRGQQVTLSCSPISGHRSVSWYQQTPGQGLQFLFEYFSETQRNKGNFPGRFSGRQFSNSRSEMNVSTLELGDSALYLCASSLAGVNNQPQHFGDGTRLSIL.

The rearrangement uses TRBV19 and TRBJ2-3; 14 positions agree with TRBD2. V lost 7 bases and J lost 4; bases outside the gene matches: 10. Germline V gene lookup returns CDR1 LNHDA and CDR2 SQIVND (reference sequence). This CDR3 is built from 17 residues. The CDR3 DNA reads TGTGCCAGTACCTACTCGGGACTAGCGGGAGTACCAGATACGCAGTATTTT. Protein product: CASTYSGLAGVPDTQYF.

The chain uses TRBV11-2 and TRBJ2-1, with D unresolved. Germline V lookup: CDR1 SGHAT, CDR2 FQNNGV. V lost 3 bases, J lost 2 bases, and 11 bases lay in between. This CDR3 has 15 amino acids. Here the CDR3 DNA reads TGTGCCAGCAGCTTTCAGGACGAGGCCTACAATGAGCAGTTCTTC. It encodes CASSFQDEAYNEQFF. Filled out from reference TRBV11-2 and TRBJ2-1, the complete variable domain reads EAGVAQSPRYKIIEKRQSVAFWCNPISGHATLYWYQQILGQGPKLLIQFQNNGVVDDSQLPKDRFSAERLKGVDSTLKIQPAKLEDSAVYLCASSFQDEAYNEQFFGPGTRLTVL.

V and J are TRBV29-1 and TRBJ1-2; 8 bases are a match to TRBD1. This CDR3 is 14 amino acids long. Germline loops: CDR1 SQVTM, CDR2 ANQGSEA. Germline trimming cut 6 bases from V and 8 bases from J; bases unmatched to any gene: 14. The DNA of the CDR3 is TGCAGCGTCCCTGCGGCTCAGGGGGCTCGGGGCTACACCTTC. This codes for CSVPAAQGARGYTF.

V gene TRBV7-2 combines with J gene TRBJ1-3; 9 bases match TRBD1. The germline V gene encodes CDR1 SGHTA and CDR2 FQGNSA. The CDR3 has 15 amino acids. The J segment lost 6 bases and the V segment lost 3 bases, leaving 6 bases of the junction unmatched. CDR3 coding DNA: TGTGCCAGCAGCTTTTCGACAGGGGGAACAAACACCATATATTTT. Translating gives CASSFSTGGTNTIYF.

CDR3 coding DNA: TGTGCCAGCAGCACGGGATCGGGACTCCTAACTCAGTTCTTC. This codes for CASSTGSGLLTQFF. V gene TRBV7-9 combines with J gene TRBJ2-1; D is possibly TRBD2 (6 bases). Looked up from germline, CDR1 is SEHNR and CDR2 is FQNEAQ (reference sequence). CDR3 length equals 14 residues. V dropped 5 bases and J dropped 13 bases, with 21 bases sitting between them.

J is TRBJ2-2 and V is TRBV5-5, with D hard to call. From germline, CDR1 is SGHKS and CDR2 YYEKEE (reference sequence). The CDR3 has 13 amino acids. V lost 10 bases and J lost 0, with 10 bases in between. The DNA of the CDR3 is TGTGCCGCAACGGATTCGAACACCGGGGAGCTGTTTTTT. Protein: CAATDSNTGELFF.

V is TRBV10-3 and J is TRBJ1-3, with D uncertain. Trimming took off 4 bases at V and 0 bases at J, with 7 bases between the two ends. CDR3 size: 14 residues. From germline, CDR1 is ENHRY and CDR2 SYGVKD. The CDR3 nucleotides read TGTGCCATCAGTGGCAGAAGCTCTGGAAACACCATATATTTT. Protein sequence: CAISGRSSGNTIYF.

A few counts support this clone. The chain has TRBV4-1 and TRBJ2-1; D perhaps matches TRBD2 (5 bases). The CDR3 spans 16 residues. Trimming cost V 3 bases and J 0 bases, with 12 bases left between them. Germline V gene lookup returns CDR1 MGHRA and CDR2 YSYEKL. CDR3 in amino acids: CASSQPSGTSYNEQFF. The DNA for the CDR3 is TGCGCCAGCAGCCAGCCCAGCGGAACCTCCTACAATGAGCAGTTCTTC.

The genes are TRBV5-6 and TRBJ2-1; D call uncertain. Germline CDR1 is SGHDT and CDR2 is YYEEEE. Deletions cut 1 base from V and 6 bases from J, with 5 bases between. The CDR3 is made up of 12 amino acids. The CDR3 sequence: CASSLLGNEQFF. CDR3 nucleotide sequence: TGTGCCAGCAGCTTGTTAGGCAATGAGCAGTTCTTC.

The rearrangement joins TRBV11-2 to TRBJ2-7; D gene unclear. The germline V gene encodes CDR1 SGHAT and CDR2 FQNNGV. The V and J ends lost 5 bases and 2 bases respectively, with 16 bases between them. This CDR3 is 15 amino acids long. Here the CDR3 reads CASSPSLVNAYEQYF. The CDR3 region has the DNA TGTGCCAGCAGCCCCTCGTTGGTTAATGCCTACGAGCAGTACTTC.

This clone occurred a few times. The rearrangement joins TRBV19 to TRBJ2-7; D is perhaps TRBD1 or TRBD2 (6 bases each). The ends were cut back, 4 bases at V and 3 bases at J, with 10 bases in the middle. The CDR3 consists of 13 residues. CDR1 and CDR2 (germline): LNHDA, SQIVND (reference sequence). The chain's CDR3 is CASSTRDNYEQYF. CDR3 in DNA: TGTGCCAGTAGTACGCGGGACAACTACGAGCAGTACTTC.

The chain links TRBV30 to TRBJ2-3, with D perhaps TRBD2 (5 bases). Germline loops: CDR1 GTSNPN, CDR2 SVGIG (reference sequence). V gave up 2 bases and J gave up 11 bases, with 14 bases separating them. This CDR3 comprises 12 residues. CDR3 protein: CAWSFGAGGQYF. The CDR3, as DNA: TGTGCCTGGAGTTTTGGTGCGGGTGGGCAGTATTTT.

The chain carries TRBV1 and TRBJ2-3; the table names TRBD2, a call not compared with the DNA. TRBV1 is a pseudogene. The CDR3 has 18 residues. CDR3 sequence (DNA): TGCACCAGCAGCCTAGGACTAGCGGGAGGGCCAAGCACAGATACGCAGTATTTT. As protein: CTSSLGLAGGPSTDTQYF.